Listed here is a single T cell receptor (beta chain). This sample was taken from a study of blood T cell repertoires in COVID-19. On the study more broadly: In each case, the material was cDNA or gDNA derived from T cells, B-cell-depleted T cells, or PBMCs.

In the study's own analysis: The assay estimated nucleated cells by amplifying reference gene primers. Repertoires were generated with immunoSEQ multiplex PCR, while TCRdb's copy carries only in-frame clones and drops some. Clonal size and the V and J genes are those of that table, whereas D and trimming came from the DNA. The repertoire holds tens of thousands of clones, roughly four fifths seen once, with 6.9% in the top ten. The CDR3 extends over 17 amino acids. V lost 10 bases to trimming and J lost 3 bases; unmatched junction nucleotides: 16. The germline CDR1 and CDR2 sequences are SGDLS and YYNGEE.

The gene calls are TRBV9 and TRBJ1-3; TRBD1 matches at 10 bases. The receptor was isolated from a young man with COVID-19, enrolled during active disease. The source material was peripheral blood. As DNA, the CDR3 is TGTGCCGGAAGGACAGGGGGACCCGTGAACGTTGGAAACACCATATATTTT. Its protein product is CAGRTGGPVNVGNTIYF.